This TCR beta chain was sequenced for a study of blood T cell repertoires in COVID-19. Study overall: The United States, Italy and Spain provided the acute and convalescent COVID-19 samples. In each case, the material was cDNA or gDNA derived from T cells, B-cell-depleted T cells, or PBMCs.

This CDR3 is 14 amino acids long. CDR1 is GTSNPN, CDR2 SVGIG, per germline (reference sequence). V was pared by 3 bases and J by 3 bases, with 3 bases of the junction left unmatched. The authors' processing: Researchers report that nucleated cell counts were estimated from reference gene primer amplification. Clones were sequenced by immunoSEQ multiplex PCR, and TCRdb holds only the in-frame ones, with some missing. V and J calls and clone size are as listed in that table; D and trimming were resolved from the DNA. This repertoire shows 250,000 or so clones, 88% found once; its top ten account for 0.99%.

The sequencing input was peripheral blood. The chain links TRBV30 to TRBJ1-1, with TRBD1 identical over 11 bases. The sequence derives from a woman in her 40s who had recovered from COVID-19. The CDR3 nucleotides are TGTGCCTGGAGCGGGGACAGGGGGGACACTGAAGCTTTCTTT. This encodes CAWSGDRGDTEAFF.